Below, one T cell receptor (beta chain) is given with its context. Other nucleotide sequences from this sample produce the same CDR3. The data are from a study of blood T cell repertoires in COVID-19. Whole-study context: Samples representing acute and convalescent COVID-19 were sourced from the United States, Italy and Spain. The analysed material was cDNA or gDNA that came from T cells, B-cell-depleted T cells, or PBMCs.

CDR3 length equals 14 residues. Germline CDR1 SGHRS, CDR2 YFSETQ. The V end was cut by 0 bases, the J end by 1 base, with 4 bases between. Authors' data handling: Researchers report that nucleated cell counts were estimated from reference gene primer amplification. The assay was immunoSEQ multiplex PCR, and TCRdb's table has in-frame clones only and misses some. The V and J calls and the clone size are those of that table, but D and trimming were determined from the DNA. The sample holds over 600,000 clones, about 90% seen once. The J gene is TRBJ2-2, the V gene TRBV5-1; no clear D. The receptor was derived from a woman between 18 and 29 years old with acute or convalescent COVID-19. The sample was peripheral blood. CDR3 coding DNA: TGCGCCAGCAGCTTGGGTCAGAACACCGGGGAGCTGTTTTTT. Translated: CASSLGQNTGELFF.